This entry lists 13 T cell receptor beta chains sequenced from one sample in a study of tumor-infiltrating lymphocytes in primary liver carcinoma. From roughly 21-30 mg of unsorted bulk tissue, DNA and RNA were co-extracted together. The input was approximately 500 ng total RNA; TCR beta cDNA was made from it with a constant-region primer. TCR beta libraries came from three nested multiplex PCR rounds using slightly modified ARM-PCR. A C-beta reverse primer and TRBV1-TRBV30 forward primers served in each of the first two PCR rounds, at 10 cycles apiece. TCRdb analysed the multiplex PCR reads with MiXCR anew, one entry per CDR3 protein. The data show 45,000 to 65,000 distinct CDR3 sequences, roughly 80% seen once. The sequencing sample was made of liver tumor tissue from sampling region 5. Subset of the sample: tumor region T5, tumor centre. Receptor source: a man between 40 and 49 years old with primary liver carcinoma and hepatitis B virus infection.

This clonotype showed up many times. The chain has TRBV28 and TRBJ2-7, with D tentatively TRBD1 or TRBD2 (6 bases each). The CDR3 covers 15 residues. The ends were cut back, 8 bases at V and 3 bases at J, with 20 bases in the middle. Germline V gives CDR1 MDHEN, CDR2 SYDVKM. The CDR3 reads CASSHQSRGLYEQYF. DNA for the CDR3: TGTGCCAGCTCCCACCAAAGCAGGGGACTCTACGAGCAGTACTTC. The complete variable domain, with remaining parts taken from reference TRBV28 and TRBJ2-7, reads DVKVTQSSRYLVKRTGEKVFLECVQDMDHENMFWYRQDPGLGLRLIYFSYDVKMKEKGDIPEGYSVSREKKERFSLILESASTNQTSMYLCASSHQSRGLYEQYFGPGTRLTVT.

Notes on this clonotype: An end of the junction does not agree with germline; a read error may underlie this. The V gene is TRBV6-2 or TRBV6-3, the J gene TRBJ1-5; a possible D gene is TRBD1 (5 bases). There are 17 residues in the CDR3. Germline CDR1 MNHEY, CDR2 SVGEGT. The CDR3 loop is CARSPPAAGTSNQPRHF. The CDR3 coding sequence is TGTGCCAGGAGCCCACCGGCTGCGGGGACCAGCAATCAGCCCCGGCATTTT.

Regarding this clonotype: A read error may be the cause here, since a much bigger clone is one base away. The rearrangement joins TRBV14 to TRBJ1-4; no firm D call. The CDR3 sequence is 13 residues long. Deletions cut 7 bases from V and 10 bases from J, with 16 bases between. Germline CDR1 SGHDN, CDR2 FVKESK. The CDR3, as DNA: TGTGCCAGCACCTACCCCCTCGAAGGAAAACTGTTTTTT. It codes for CASTYPLEGKLFF.

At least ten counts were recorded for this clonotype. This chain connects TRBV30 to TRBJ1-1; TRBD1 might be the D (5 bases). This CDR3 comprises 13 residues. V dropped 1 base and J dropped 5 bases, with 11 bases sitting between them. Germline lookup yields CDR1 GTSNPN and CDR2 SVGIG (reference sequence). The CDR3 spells CAWSGRGGTEAFF. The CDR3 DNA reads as TGTGCCTGGAGTGGAAGGGGAGGGACTGAAGCTTTCTTT.

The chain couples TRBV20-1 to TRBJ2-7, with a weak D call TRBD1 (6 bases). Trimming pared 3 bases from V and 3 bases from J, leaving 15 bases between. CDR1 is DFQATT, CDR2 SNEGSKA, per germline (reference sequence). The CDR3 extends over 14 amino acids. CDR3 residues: CSASFDGQYYEQYF. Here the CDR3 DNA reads TGCAGTGCTAGTTTTGACGGACAGTACTACGAGCAGTACTTC.

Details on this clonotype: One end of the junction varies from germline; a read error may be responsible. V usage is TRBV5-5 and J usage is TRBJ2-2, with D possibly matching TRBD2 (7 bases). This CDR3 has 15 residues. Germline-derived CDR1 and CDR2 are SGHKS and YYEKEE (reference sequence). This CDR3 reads CTRSWGGGNTGELFF. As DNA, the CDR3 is TGTACCAGGAGCTGGGGAGGGGGGAACACAGGGGAGCTGTTTTTT.

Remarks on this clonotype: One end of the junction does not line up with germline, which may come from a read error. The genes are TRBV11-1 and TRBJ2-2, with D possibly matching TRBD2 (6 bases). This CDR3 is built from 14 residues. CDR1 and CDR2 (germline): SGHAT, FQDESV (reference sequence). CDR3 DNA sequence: TGTGCCAGCAGCTTATGGGTAAACAACGGGGGGCTGTTTTTT. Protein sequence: CASSLWVNNGGLFF.

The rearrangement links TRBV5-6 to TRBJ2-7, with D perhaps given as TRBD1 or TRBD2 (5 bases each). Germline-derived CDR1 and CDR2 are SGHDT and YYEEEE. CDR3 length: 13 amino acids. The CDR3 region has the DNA TGTGTCTGCAGCTTCGGGAAGGGGAAAGAGCAGTACTTC. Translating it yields CVCSFGKGKEQYF.

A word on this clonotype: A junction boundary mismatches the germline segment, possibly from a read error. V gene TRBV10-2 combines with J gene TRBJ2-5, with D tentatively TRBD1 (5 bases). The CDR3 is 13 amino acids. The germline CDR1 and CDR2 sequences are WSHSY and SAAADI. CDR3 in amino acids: CASSDIRAETQYF. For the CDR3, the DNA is TGCGCCAGTAGTGATATCAGGGCGGAGACCCAGTACTTC.

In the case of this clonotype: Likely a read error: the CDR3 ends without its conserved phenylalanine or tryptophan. CDR3 nucleotide sequence: TGTGCCAGCAGTGCCCCCTTATATGGGTACACCCTC. It codes for CASSAPLYGYTL. V and J are TRBV6-1 and TRBJ1-2, with D unresolved. This CDR3 is built from 12 residues. Germline V gene lookup returns CDR1 MNHNS and CDR2 SASEGT.

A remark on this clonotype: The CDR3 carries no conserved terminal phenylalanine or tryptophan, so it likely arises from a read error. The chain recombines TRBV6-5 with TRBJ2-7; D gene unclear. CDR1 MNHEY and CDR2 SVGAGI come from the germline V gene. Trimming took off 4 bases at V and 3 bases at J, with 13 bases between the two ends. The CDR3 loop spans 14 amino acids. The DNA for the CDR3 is TGTGCCAGCAGTTCCCCCGGGTCAGGCTACGAGCAGTACTCC. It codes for CASSSPGSGYEQYS.

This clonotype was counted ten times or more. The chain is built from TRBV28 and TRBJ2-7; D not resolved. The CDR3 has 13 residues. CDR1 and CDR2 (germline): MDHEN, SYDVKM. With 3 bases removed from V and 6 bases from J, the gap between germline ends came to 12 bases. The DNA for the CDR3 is TGTGCCAGCAGTTTGATACAGACCGGCGAGCAGTACTTC. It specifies CASSLIQTGEQYF.

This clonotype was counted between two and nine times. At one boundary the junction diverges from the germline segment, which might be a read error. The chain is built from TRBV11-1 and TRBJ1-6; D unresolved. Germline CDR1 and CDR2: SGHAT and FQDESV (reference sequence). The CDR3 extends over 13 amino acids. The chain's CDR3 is CASSRALVSPLHF. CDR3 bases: TGTGCCAGCAGCCGGGCACTGGTCTCACCACTCCACTTT.